The next 20 T cell receptor beta chains were all read from a single sample in a study of T cell responses to AZD1222 COVID-19 vaccine (dated by TCRdb to the early 2020s). The sample's time point, from its label and the paper: about 28 days (+/-7) after the second vaccine dose. The intended sense of this specimen's treatment or condition label: meningococcal conjugate vaccine given as trial control. The library was built by means of the immunoSEQ multiplex PCR assay. The table was pulled from immuneACCESS by TCRdb, which kept in-frame rearrangements only. Such tables lose some clones; where checked, under half of the loss comes from unresolved V genes, and the rest has no known cause. The sample table records under 200,000 clones; just over 90% of these occur just once. The ten largest clones add up to around 3.6% of the sample. Sequencing was performed on peripheral blood, taken 28 days after the second dose of the MenACWY control vaccine. These receptors came from an adult who received the MenACWY meningococcal vaccine as a control.

The J gene is TRBJ1-5, the V gene TRBV19; D remains ambiguous. Germline loops: CDR1 LNHDA, CDR2 SQIVND (reference sequence). Trimming took 6 bases from V and 15 from J, leaving 18 bases between them. CDR3 length equals 12 residues. CDR3 amino acids: CASRGSGLIAHF. CDR3 coding DNA: TGTGCCAGTAGGGGCTCCGGGCTTATTGCGCATTTT. Together with reference TRBV19 and TRBJ1-5, the CDR3 gives the full variable domain: DGGITQSPKYLFRKEGQNVTLSCEQNLNHDAMYWYRQDPGQGLRLIYYSQIVNDFQKGDIAEGYSVSREKKESFPLTVTSAQKNPTAFYLCASRGSGLIAHFGDGTRLSIL.

V is TRBV11-2 and J is TRBJ2-5; D possibly matches TRBD1 or TRBD2 (5 bases each). With 5 bases removed from V and 9 bases from J, the gap between germline ends came to 19 bases. Germline V gene data show CDR1 as SGHAT and CDR2 as FQNNGV. This CDR3 is built from 14 residues. Here the CDR3 reads CASSPPGPLVAQYF. Written as DNA, the CDR3 is TGTGCCAGCAGCCCCCCGGGACCCCTGGTGGCCCAGTACTTC.

This clone was observed once. This rearrangement joins TRBV19 to TRBJ1-1; D uncertain. The CDR3 is 14 amino acids. Germline loops: CDR1 LNHDA, CDR2 SQIVND (reference sequence). With 3 bases removed from V and 1 base from J, the gap between germline ends came to 9 bases. CDR3 residues: CASSIARGNTEAFF. DNA for the CDR3: TGTGCCAGTAGTATCGCTCGGGGGAACACTGAAGCTTTCTTT. Supplemented by reference TRBV19 and TRBJ1-1, the full variable domain reads DGGITQSPKYLFRKEGQNVTLSCEQNLNHDAMYWYRQDPGQGLRLIYYSQIVNDFQKGDIAEGYSVSREKKESFPLTVTSAQKNPTAFYLCASSIARGNTEAFFGQGTRLTVV.

The genes are TRBV19 and TRBJ2-7, with 8 nucleotides matching TRBD1. V lost 6 bases, J lost 3 bases, and 16 bases stayed unmatched. Germline V CDR1 and CDR2: LNHDA, SQIVND (reference sequence). The CDR3 consists of 17 residues. CDR3: CASRPDQGAVGDYEQYF. CDR3 nucleotide sequence: TGTGCCAGTAGGCCCGACCAGGGGGCGGTAGGAGACTACGAGCAGTACTTC.

The CDR3 loop reads CASSGRTGNTEAFF. The CDR3 nucleotides read TGTGCCAGTAGTGGAAGGACAGGGAACACTGAAGCTTTCTTT. The chain carries TRBV19 and TRBJ1-1, with 7 bases that match TRBD1. Germline V gene data show CDR1 as LNHDA and CDR2 as SQIVND (reference sequence). V shed 5 bases, J shed 1 base, and the junction held 4 bases outside the gene matches. The CDR3 totals 14 residues.

The rearrangement uses TRBV7-2 and TRBJ2-7; 15 bases line up with TRBD2. CDR3 length: 16 amino acids. The germline gives CDR1 SGHTA, CDR2 FQGNSA. The J segment lost 6 bases and the V segment lost 7 bases, leaving 10 bases of the junction unmatched. CDR3 sequence reads: CASTPTGLAGGSEQYF. The CDR3 DNA reads as TGTGCCAGCACCCCGACGGGACTAGCGGGAGGAAGCGAGCAGTACTTC.

The rearrangement uses TRBV6-5 and TRBJ1-1; no definite D call. The V gene's germline CDR1 is MNHEY and CDR2 SVGAGI. V lost 1 base and J lost 4, with 10 bases in between. The CDR3 is 14 amino acids. The CDR3 DNA reads as TGTGCCAGCAGTTACTGGGAGGCCGGCACTGAAGCTTTCTTT. Translation gives CASSYWEAGTEAFF.

The rearrangement links TRBV7-6 to TRBJ2-5; D may be TRBD1 (6 bases). V was shortened by 1 base and J by 10 bases, with 22 bases between the two germline ends. CDR1 and CDR2 (germline): SGHVS, FNYEAQ. This CDR3 has 16 residues. CDR3 nucleotide sequence: TGTGCCAGCAGCTTAGACCCCGGGACAAGGGCTGGGCACCAGTACTTC. It translates to CASSLDPGTRAGHQYF.

This rearrangement joins TRBV27 to TRBJ2-3, with TRBD2 identical over 10 bases. Germline CDR1 MNHEY, CDR2 SMNVEV (reference sequence). Losses at the gene ends were 6 bases for V and 5 bases for J; bases not matched to a gene: 8. The CDR3 is made up of 15 amino acids. CDR3 sequence: CASSRAGGEGDTQYF. The CDR3 region has the DNA TGTGCCAGCAGCCGAGCGGGAGGGGAGGGAGATACGCAGTATTTT.

V and J are TRBV6-5 and TRBJ2-2; D gene unclear. This CDR3 spans 13 amino acids. Between the trimmed V and J ends, which lost 0 bases and 4 bases, there was a span of 3 bases. Looked up from germline, CDR1 is MNHEY and CDR2 is SVGAGI. The CDR3 here is CASSYSFTGELFF. CDR3 in DNA: TGTGCCAGCAGTTACTCGTTCACCGGGGAGCTGTTTTTT.

CDR3 amino acids: CASSLVSGYTF. In DNA, the CDR3 is TGTGCCAGCAGCTTAGTTAGTGGCTACACCTTC. This rearrangement joins TRBV7-9 to TRBJ1-2; no clear D gene. This CDR3 is built from 11 residues. Trimming left V 1 base short and J 7 bases short, with 4 bases between. Germline assignment: CDR1 SEHNR and CDR2 FQNEAQ (reference sequence).

This clone has a count of ten or more. V is TRBV2 and J is TRBJ1-2; D possibly corresponds to TRBD1 (5 bases). Germline V gives CDR1 SNHLY, CDR2 FYNNEI. Trimming pared 5 bases from V and 4 bases from J, leaving 20 bases between. This CDR3 comprises 16 residues. The CDR3 is CASSPGPAGEGYGYTF. The CDR3 DNA sequence: TGTGCCAGCAGTCCGGGACCCGCCGGAGAGGGCTATGGCTACACCTTC.

This chain joins TRBV27 and TRBJ1-1; D might be TRBD1 (6 bases). CDR1 is MNHEY and CDR2 is SMNVEV in the germline V gene (reference sequence). Trimming took 1 base from V and 5 from J, leaving 11 bases between them. CDR3 length: 14 amino acids. The DNA of the CDR3 is TGTGCCAGCAGTTTATTCCCCAGGGGTACTGAAGCTTTCTTT. Its protein is CASSLFPRGTEAFF.

The genes are TRBV7-2 and TRBJ2-1; 14 positions match TRBD2. Trimming took 5 bases from V and 7 from J; bases not matched to a gene: 13. CDR3 length equals 18 residues. Looked up from germline, CDR1 is SGHTA and CDR2 is FQGNSA. CDR3 DNA: TGTGCCAGCAGCGCAGGGCCTACCGGGACTAGCGGGAGTAATGAGCAGTTCTTC. Protein: CASSAGPTGTSGSNEQFF.

The chain is built from TRBV14 and TRBJ2-7; 13 nucleotides match TRBD2. The germline V gene encodes CDR1 SGHDN and CDR2 FVKESK. After removal of 1 base from V and 5 bases from J, the junction contained 8 bases not matched to a gene. CDR3 length equals 17 residues. DNA for the CDR3: TGTGCCAGCAGCCAAGCTGCAGGACTAGCGGGAGTCAACGAGCAGTACTTC. It translates to CASSQAAGLAGVNEQYF.

The DNA of the CDR3 is TGTGCCAGCAGTTCCGGGTCATTCGAGGGCTACACCTTC. Protein product: CASSSGSFEGYTF. V gene TRBV27 combines with J gene TRBJ1-2; D remains ambiguous. The CDR3 totals 13 residues. Germline CDR1 MNHEY, CDR2 SMNVEV (reference sequence). Trimming cost V 4 bases and J 8 bases, with 14 bases left between them.

V gene TRBV7-9 combines with J gene TRBJ1-2, with 9 bases aligning to TRBD1. With V trimmed by 4 bases and J by 2 bases, 14 bases remained unmatched. Germline lookup yields CDR1 SEHNR and CDR2 FQNEAQ (reference sequence). The CDR3 has 18 residues. Here the CDR3 reads CASSSSPGTGTGNYGYTF. The CDR3 nucleotides are TGTGCCAGCAGCTCGAGCCCCGGGACAGGGACGGGAAACTATGGCTACACCTTC.

The chain links TRBV18 to TRBJ1-5; possibly TRBD1 for D (5 bases). The CDR3 totals 16 residues. Germline CDR1 and CDR2: KGHSH and LQKENI. Trimming removed 6 bases at V and 6 bases at J, with 21 bases between. In DNA form, the CDR3 reads TGTGCCAGCTCCAATACTACCAGGCAGGGCGGTCAGCCCCAGCATTTT. Protein product: CASSNTTRQGGQPQHF.

The rearrangement joins TRBV30 to TRBJ1-1, with 7 bases aligning to TRBD1. In germline, CDR1 is GTSNPN, CDR2 SVGIG (reference sequence). The CDR3 runs 13 residues. Losses at the gene ends were 4 bases for V and 3 bases for J; bases not matched to a gene: 5. The CDR3: CAWKTGRDTEAFF. The CDR3 coding sequence is TGTGCCTGGAAGACAGGGAGGGACACTGAAGCTTTCTTT.

V and J are TRBV29-1 and TRBJ1-3, with D uncertain. This CDR3 has 14 residues. The V gene lost 5 bases and the J gene lost 4 bases, with 15 bases spanning the gap. CDR1 and CDR2 (germline): SQVTM, ANQGSEA. The CDR3 DNA is TGCAGCGTTACGCAAGGAGGATCAGGAAACACCATATATTTT. Protein: CSVTQGGSGNTIYF.